This T cell receptor (beta chain) is drawn from a study of blood T cell repertoires in COVID-19. Turning to the study itself: Acute and convalescent COVID-19 samples came from the United States, Italy and Spain. Sources were T cells, B-cell-depleted T cells, or PBMCs; the material itself was cDNA or gDNA.

Data came from immunoSEQ multiplex PCR; TCRdb stores just in-frame clones and leaves some out. The data contain tens of thousands of clones, around 93% of them singletons. Sequenced input: peripheral blood. The receptor comes from a man aged 65 to 79 with active COVID-19.

CDR3 sequence reads: CASSRGQGTSPLHF. The CDR3 coding sequence is TGTGCCAGCAGTCGAGGACAGGGAACTTCACCCCTCCACTTT. The J gene is TRBJ1-6, the V gene TRBV6-5, with TRBD1 matching over 8 bases. This CDR3 is built from 14 residues. Germline values: CDR1 MNHEY, CDR2 SVGAGI. Unmatched junction bases numbered 6, after V lost 5 bases and J lost 9 bases.